These 32 T cell receptor beta chains share one sample of origin, sequenced in a study of cytomegalovirus exposure and HLA in healthy donors. With 60 Vbeta and 13 Jbeta primers, the PCR was carried out. Some clones are missing from TCRdb's copy, which holds only in-frame ones; the method was immunoSEQ multiplex PCR. The sample has about 65,000 clones, 62% seen once. The material sequenced was PBMCs. Receptor source: a man under 40 in good health and CMV-seronegative.

This chain links TRBV4-1 with TRBJ1-2; possible D gene TRBD1, 6 bases. Trimming removed 3 bases at V and 5 bases at J, with 19 bases between. This CDR3 contains 16 residues. The germline V gene has CDR1 MGHRA and CDR2 YSYEKL. The chain's CDR3 is CASSHEMAGRGYGYTF. The CDR3 bases are TGCGCCAGCAGCCACGAGATGGCAGGGAGGGGGTATGGCTACACCTTC.

This rearrangement joins TRBV6-5 to TRBJ1-5; no definite D call. Germline V gene lookup returns CDR1 MNHEY and CDR2 SVGAGI. The CDR3 is made up of 14 amino acids. Trimming cost V 2 bases and J 1 base, with 6 bases left between them. Written as DNA, the CDR3 is TGTGCCAGCAGTTACGGGAGAAGCAATCAGCCCCAGCATTTT. Its translation: CASSYGRSNQPQHF.

The J gene is TRBJ2-7, the V gene TRBV5-1, with D maybe TRBD2 (5 bases). The CDR3 totals 15 residues. The V gene's germline CDR1 is SGHRS and CDR2 YFSETQ. Trimming left V 0 bases short and J 5 bases short, with 15 bases between. The CDR3 DNA sequence: TGCGCCAGCAGCTTGGGAGGGTCTCAGCAGAACGAGCAGTACTTC. Translating it yields CASSLGGSQQNEQYF.

The chain couples TRBV6-5 to TRBJ1-5; TRBD1 might be the D (6 bases). Trimming left V 4 bases short and J 0 bases short, with 10 bases between. Per germline, CDR1 MNHEY and CDR2 SVGAGI. The CDR3 contains 15 residues. CDR3 coding DNA: TGTGCCAGCAGTTCGGACAGCCATAGCAATCAGCCCCAGCATTTT. Its protein is CASSSDSHSNQPQHF.

This clone was detected a few times. V and J are TRBV25-1 and TRBJ2-2; a weak D match, TRBD2 (6 bases). Looked up from germline, CDR1 is MGHDK and CDR2 is SYGVNS. The CDR3 consists of 18 residues. V was clipped by 4 bases and J by 5 bases, with 23 bases between them. The chain's CDR3 is CASSGTIRGGRKTGELFF. The CDR3 DNA sequence: TGTGCCAGCAGTGGGACAATCCGAGGAGGGCGTAAAACCGGGGAGCTGTTTTTT.

This chain's CDR3 is CASSTGQGDQPQHF. The DNA of the CDR3 is TGTGCCAGCAGTACGGGACAGGGTGATCAGCCCCAGCATTTT. This chain uses TRBV2 with TRBJ1-5; 9 bases are a match to TRBD1. The V gene end was trimmed by 5 bases and the J gene end by 5 bases; junction bases not matched to a gene: 4. Germline assignment: CDR1 SNHLY and CDR2 FYNNEI. The CDR3 spans 14 residues.

The chain combines TRBV10-3 with TRBJ1-1; the D gene is possibly TRBD1 (6 bases). Between the trimmed V and J ends, which lost 4 bases and 1 base, there was a span of 7 bases. Germline CDR1 ENHRY, CDR2 SYGVKD. There are 13 residues in the CDR3. The CDR3 loop is CAISGTANTEAFF. In DNA form, the CDR3 reads TGTGCCATCAGTGGGACAGCGAACACTGAAGCTTTCTTT.

This clone was observed a few times. The V call is TRBV4-1, the J call TRBJ1-1; D call uncertain. The V gene's germline CDR1 is MGHRA and CDR2 YSYEKL. V was cut by 1 base and J by 3 bases, with 12 bases left in between. This CDR3 has 15 amino acids. CDR3 protein: CASSQGYGGYTEAFF. The CDR3 bases are TGCGCCAGCAGCCAAGGGTACGGCGGGTACACTGAAGCTTTCTTT.

The chain carries TRBV5-6 and TRBJ1-2; 10 bases agree with TRBD1. Germline assignment: CDR1 SGHDT and CDR2 YYEEEE. After removal of 3 bases from V and 4 bases from J, the junction contained 6 bases not matched to a gene. CDR3 size: 15 residues. This CDR3 reads CASSYGTGESYGYTF. Here the CDR3 DNA reads TGTGCCAGCAGCTACGGGACAGGGGAGTCCTATGGCTACACCTTC.

This clone was counted once. V and J are TRBV6-1 and TRBJ2-3; D perhaps matches TRBD1 (7 bases). This CDR3 region has 14 residues. Germline V lookup: CDR1 MNHNS, CDR2 SASEGT. The germline V and J ends were trimmed by 3 bases and 5 bases, with 12 bases remaining between them. The CDR3, as DNA: TGTGCCAGCAGTGATGGGCAGGGGGGAGATACGCAGTATTTT. It translates to CASSDGQGGDTQYF.

The V and J genes are TRBV5-4 and TRBJ2-2; maybe TRBD2 (5 bases). The V and J ends lost 1 base and 5 bases respectively, with 9 bases between them. This CDR3 is built from 14 residues. In germline, CDR1 is SGHNT, CDR2 YYREEE (reference sequence). In DNA, the CDR3 is TGTGCCAGCAGCTTGCCGCCGGGGACCGGGGAGCTGTTTTTT. Translating it yields CASSLPPGTGELFF.

The chain links TRBV6-1 to TRBJ2-7, with D tentatively TRBD1 (6 bases). The germline V gene encodes CDR1 MNHNS and CDR2 SASEGT. V gave up 2 bases and J gave up 0 bases, with 17 bases separating them. This CDR3 is built from 17 residues. CDR3 DNA sequence: TGTGCCAGCAGTGAATCGGACAGTCCTATTTTCTCCTACGAGCAGTACTTC. Translated: CASSESDSPIFSYEQYF.

This clone was detected a few times. The chain couples TRBV15 to TRBJ2-2; D is unresolved. The CDR3 is made up of 14 amino acids. Trimming left V 0 bases short and J 4 bases short, with 6 bases between. From germline, CDR1 is LNHNV and CDR2 YYDKDF (reference sequence). This CDR3 is CATSRDLGTGELFF. CDR3 DNA: TGTGCCACCAGCAGAGATCTCGGCACCGGGGAGCTGTTTTTT. Filled out from reference TRBV15 and TRBJ2-2, the complete variable domain reads DAMVIQNPRYQVTQFGKPVTLSCSQTLNHNVMYWYQQKSSQAPKLLFHYYDKDFNNEADTPDNFQSRRPNTSFCFLDIRSPGLGDTAMYLCATSRDLGTGELFFGEGSRLTVL.

V usage is TRBV20-1 and J usage is TRBJ2-3; D gene uncertain. CDR1 is DFQATT, CDR2 SNEGSKA, per germline (reference sequence). The V and J ends lost 3 bases and 7 bases respectively, with 8 bases between them. The CDR3 spans 11 residues. The CDR3 protein is CSASPQNTQYF. DNA for the CDR3: TGCAGTGCTAGTCCACAAAATACGCAGTATTTT.

The V gene is TRBV5-4, the J gene TRBJ1-4, with TRBD1 as a possible D gene (5 bases). The germline V and J ends were trimmed by 0 bases and 8 bases, with 20 bases remaining between them. CDR3 length: 17 residues. CDR1 and CDR2 (germline): SGHNT, YYREEE (reference sequence). The CDR3 DNA is TGTGCCAGCAGCTTGGGAGAGGAGGGGCCTCGGGGGGAAAAACTGTTTTTT. Its protein is CASSLGEEGPRGEKLFF.

This sequence joins TRBV6-1 and TRBJ2-5, with 7 bases fitting TRBD1. Per the germline V gene, CDR1 is MNHNS and CDR2 is SASEGT. The V gene end was trimmed by 4 bases and the J gene end by 4 bases; junction bases not matched to a gene: 3. The CDR3 runs 13 residues. In DNA form, the CDR3 reads TGTGCCAGCAGTGTGACAGGGCCAGAGACCCAGTACTTC. Its protein product is CASSVTGPETQYF.

V is TRBV6-5 and J is TRBJ2-7, with unresolved D. The CDR3 is made up of 14 amino acids. The germline V and J ends were trimmed by 2 bases and 0 bases, with 8 bases remaining between them. CDR1 and CDR2 (germline): MNHEY, SVGAGI. The CDR3 bases are TGTGCCAGCAGTTACGTTGGCGGCTCCTACGAGCAGTACTTC. It translates to CASSYVGGSYEQYF.

This rearrangement joins TRBV7-9 to TRBJ1-1; 7 bases are a match to TRBD1. This CDR3 is built from 14 residues. CDR1 is SEHNR and CDR2 is FQNEAQ in the germline V gene (reference sequence). V lost 6 bases to trimming and J lost 6 bases; unmatched junction nucleotides: 10. CDR3 sequence reads: CASSTYRGSAEAFF. CDR3 bases: TGTGCCAGCAGTACATACAGGGGTAGCGCTGAAGCTTTCTTT. Looking up the rest from reference TRBV7-9 and TRBJ1-1 gives the full variable domain: DTGVSQNPRHKITKRGQNVTFRCDPISEHNRLYWYRQTLGQGPEFLTYFQNEAQLEKSRLLSDRFSAERPKGSFSTLEIQRTEQGDSAMYLCASSTYRGSAEAFFGQGTRLTVV.

This clone showed up just a few times. The J gene is TRBJ2-7, the V gene TRBV7-3; 7 nucleotides align to TRBD1. This CDR3 region has 13 residues. The germline V gene encodes CDR1 SGHTA and CDR2 FQGTGA. The V segment lost 8 bases and the J segment 2 bases; nucleotides outside the gene matches: 6. In DNA form, the CDR3 reads TGTGCCAGCGCGGACAGGTGGGCCTACGAGCAGTACTTC. Protein: CASADRWAYEQYF.

This chain connects TRBV2 to TRBJ2-7; TRBD2 agrees at 14 bases. CDR1 and CDR2 from the germline V gene are SNHLY and FYNNEI. The CDR3 is 17 residues long. Germline trimming cut 6 bases from V and 1 base from J; bases unmatched to any gene: 8. CDR3 coding DNA: TGTGCCAGCAGCCAGGGACTAGCGGGGGATTCGTCCTACGAGCAGTACTTC. It encodes CASSQGLAGDSSYEQYF.

The chain couples TRBV6-1 to TRBJ2-5; 9 bases match TRBD2. Germline lookup yields CDR1 MNHNS and CDR2 SASEGT. This CDR3 is built from 15 residues. With 3 bases clipped from V and 7 bases from J, the junction kept 9 bases outside the gene matches. CDR3 bases: TGTGCCAGCAGTGAGGGGACTAGCCCCTTGGGGACCCAGTACTTC. Its translation: CASSEGTSPLGTQYF.

The sample holds a few counts of this clone. The chain links TRBV9 to TRBJ2-3; D perhaps matches TRBD2 (6 bases). Germline values: CDR1 SGDLS, CDR2 YYNGEE. The CDR3 contains 16 residues. Trimming took 4 bases from V and 2 from J, leaving 17 bases between them. The CDR3 is CASSPGLLSNTDTQYF. The DNA of the CDR3 is TGTGCCAGCAGCCCGGGACTGCTGAGTAACACAGATACGCAGTATTTT.

The sample holds a few counts of this clone. The genes are TRBV7-2 and TRBJ2-2; weak D call: TRBD1 (6 bases). Germline lookup yields CDR1 SGHTA and CDR2 FQGNSA. Trimming stripped 2 bases from V and 1 base from J, with 8 bases between. This CDR3 comprises 15 residues. The CDR3 DNA reads TGTGCCAGCAGCTTATCAGGGGTGAACACCGGGGAGCTGTTTTTT. This translates into CASSLSGVNTGELFF.

The rearrangement links TRBV7-9 to TRBJ2-1; 10 bases are shared with TRBD2. The germline gives CDR1 SEHNR, CDR2 FQNEAQ (reference sequence). This CDR3 is built from 15 residues. The V segment lost 1 base and the J segment 8 bases; nucleotides outside the gene matches: 5. CDR3 loop: CASSLVASGGHEQFF. The DNA of the CDR3 is TGTGCCAGCAGCTTAGTGGCTAGCGGGGGTCATGAGCAGTTCTTC.

V and J are TRBV6-5 and TRBJ1-2; TRBD1 matches 8 bases. From germline, CDR1 is MNHEY and CDR2 SVGAGI. The CDR3 is 13 amino acids. The DNA for the CDR3 is TGTGCTACTGGACAGGGCATCCTCTATGGCTACACCTTC. Its translation: CATGQGILYGYTF.

This sequence joins TRBV2 and TRBJ2-1, with 10 positions matching TRBD2. This CDR3 has 15 amino acids. Germline V gene data show CDR1 as SNHLY and CDR2 as FYNNEI. J lost 7 bases, V lost 3 bases, and 6 bases had no gene match. CDR3 region: CASSDTSGVWNEQFF. CDR3 coding DNA: TGTGCCAGCAGTGACACTAGCGGGGTTTGGAATGAGCAGTTCTTC.

This clone appeared a few times. The V gene is TRBV4-2, the J gene TRBJ1-1; a possible D gene is TRBD1 (6 bases). V was cut by 3 bases and J by 5 bases, with 13 bases left in between. CDR1 is LGHNA and CDR2 is YNFKEQ in the germline V gene. CDR3 size: 14 residues. CDR3 bases: TGTGCCAGCAGCCAGCCCCAGGGGCGTACTGAAGCTTTCTTT. Its protein is CASSQPQGRTEAFF.

The chain has TRBV15 and TRBJ2-3, with D perhaps TRBD1 (7 bases). Trimming removed 8 bases from V and 4 bases from J, with 16 bases in between. Germline V CDR1 and CDR2: LNHNV, YYDKDF (reference sequence). This CDR3 region has 14 residues. The CDR3 DNA sequence: TGTGCCACCGCGGAGGGGGCGAGCGCAGATACGCAGTATTTT. Its protein is CATAEGASADTQYF.

The chain has TRBV7-9 and TRBJ1-1; D may be TRBD1 (5 bases). The germline V and J ends were trimmed by 2 bases and 1 base, with 8 bases remaining between them. The CDR3 has 14 residues. Germline loops: CDR1 SEHNR, CDR2 FQNEAQ (reference sequence). CDR3 region: CASSLQGSNTEAFF. The CDR3 region has the DNA TGTGCCAGCAGCTTACAGGGCTCGAACACTGAAGCTTTCTTT.

The chain links TRBV30 to TRBJ2-1; no reliable D call. This CDR3 region has 14 residues. V was pared by 1 base and J by 4 bases, with 11 bases between. CDR1 is GTSNPN, CDR2 SVGIG, per germline (reference sequence). The CDR3 is CAWSALASYNEQFF. In DNA form, the CDR3 reads TGTGCCTGGAGTGCCCTCGCCAGTTACAATGAGCAGTTCTTC.

The J gene is TRBJ1-2, the V gene TRBV6-5; 11 bases are a match to TRBD1. CDR1 and CDR2 from the germline V gene are MNHEY and SVGAGI. The length of the CDR3 is 15 residues. V dropped 8 bases and J dropped 6; count of bases not matched to a gene: 11. The CDR3 region has the DNA TGTGCCAGCGGATTCCCCGGGACAGGGGGTGATGGCTACACCTTC. Protein sequence: CASGFPGTGGDGYTF.

The CDR3 nucleotides are TGTGCCAGTACCCACAGGGAAAATCAGCCCCAGCATTTT. It is translated as CASTHRENQPQHF. The V and J genes are TRBV19 and TRBJ1-5; tentatively, D is TRBD1 (6 bases). V was trimmed by 7 bases and J by 4 bases, leaving 11 bases between them. The CDR3 is 13 amino acids. In germline, CDR1 is LNHDA, CDR2 SQIVND (reference sequence).